Listed below are T cell receptor beta chains from one sample, sequenced in a study of post-analysis software for immune sequencing data. Using its own MiXCR run on the PCR reads, TCRdb lists one record per CDR3 protein. This sample has 600,000 to 700,000 distinct CDR3 sequences; around 64% occur once, and the top ten carry about 11%. Sequencing used blood. The receptor set was obtained from a girl aged 2-10 years with multiple sclerosis. Both conserved end residues are part of each CDR3. D genes are given only for firm matches. Rows may omit the clone size; those that give it use once, few, many or a size class.

V gene: TRBV29-1
D gene: TRBD1
J gene: TRBJ1-2
clone size: .
CDR3 protein: CSVDWTGDNYGYTF
CDR3 DNA: TGCAGCGTTGATTGGACAGGAGATAACTATGGCTACACCTTT

V gene: TRBV4-2
D gene: TRBD1
J gene: TRBJ2-3
clone size: few
CDR3 protein: CASSQEIGQGSTDTQYF
CDR3 DNA: TGTGCCAGCAGCCAAGAAATCGGACAGGGGAGCACAGATACGCAGTATTTT

V gene: TRBV7-2
D gene: TRBD2
J gene: TRBJ2-1
clone size: few
CDR3 protein: CASSFFPGLATNEQFF
CDR3 DNA: TGTGCCAGCAGCTTTTTTCCGGGACTAGCGACCAATGAGCAGTTCTTC

V gene: TRBV29-1
D gene: TRBD1
J gene: TRBJ1-2
clone size: .
CDR3 protein: CSVDRDRDGGYGYTF
CDR3 DNA: TGCAGCGTTGACAGAGACAGGGATGGCGGCTATGGCTACACCTTC

V gene: TRBV29-1
D gene: .
J gene: TRBJ2-3
clone size: once
CDR3 protein: CSVSPQPSDTQYF
CDR3 DNA: TGCAGCGTTTCTCCACAGCCTTCAGATACGCAGTATTTT

V gene: TRBV6-5
D gene: TRBD2
J gene: TRBJ2-1
clone size: .
CDR3 protein: CASRTSGGPTNEQFF
CDR3 DNA: TGTGCCAGCAGGACTAGCGGGGGGCCTACGAATGAGCAGTTCTTC

V gene: TRBV9
D gene: TRBD2
J gene: TRBJ2-1
clone size: few
CDR3 protein: CASSVGGREGLNEQFF
CDR3 DNA: TGTGCCAGCAGCGTAGGCGGGCGGGAGGGCCTCAATGAGCAGTTCTTC

V gene: TRBV20-1
D gene: TRBD2
J gene: TRBJ2-5
clone size: .
CDR3 protein: CSANAILAGGGGKTQYF
CDR3 DNA: TGCAGTGCTAACGCAATTCTAGCGGGGGGAGGGGGTAAGACCCAGTACTTC

V gene: TRBV12-3/TRBV12-4
D gene: TRBD2
J gene: TRBJ2-7
clone size: .
CDR3 protein: CASSWGLAGGTYEQYF
CDR3 DNA: TGTGCCAGCAGTTGGGGACTAGCGGGAGGCACCTACGAGCAGTACTTC

V gene: TRBV10-3
D gene: .
J gene: TRBJ2-5
clone size: .
CDR3 protein: CAISGRASSTQETQYF
CDR3 DNA: TGTGCCATCAGTGGCAGGGCTTCCTCCACACAAGAGACCCAGTACTTC

V gene: TRBV20-1
D gene: TRBD1
J gene: TRBJ2-7
clone size: .
CDR3 protein: CSARGQGTGVGYEQYF
CDR3 DNA: TGCAGTGCTAGAGGTCAAGGGACAGGGGTAGGCTACGAGCAGTACTTC

V gene: TRBV30
D gene: TRBD2
J gene: TRBJ2-1
clone size: .
CDR3 protein: CAWSGGTLPGSGRSYNEQFF
CDR3 DNA: TGTGCCTGGAGTGGTGGGACCCTACCTGGCAGCGGGAGATCCTACAATGAGCAGTTCTTC

V gene: TRBV28
D gene: TRBD1
J gene: TRBJ1-5
clone size: .
CDR3 protein: CASGRAGTGGYSNQPQHF
CDR3 DNA: TGTGCCAGCGGCCGCGCCGGGACAGGGGGCTACAGCAATCAGCCCCAGCATTTT

V gene: TRBV6-5
D gene: TRBD2
J gene: TRBJ2-1
clone size: many
CDR3 protein: CASSTPPGGSYNEQFF
CDR3 DNA: TGTGCCAGCAGTACACCTCCGGGGGGGTCGTACAATGAGCAGTTCTTC

V gene: TRBV20-1
D gene: TRBD2
J gene: TRBJ2-1
clone size: few
CDR3 protein: CSARLAGGLGINEQFF
CDR3 DNA: TGCAGTGCTAGGCTAGCGGGGGGGCTCGGGATCAATGAGCAGTTCTTC

V gene: TRBV20-1
D gene: .
J gene: TRBJ2-4
clone size: .
CDR3 protein: CSADLSGSSGNIQYF
CDR3 DNA: TGCAGTGCCGACCTGTCGGGGTCGTCGGGAAACATTCAGTACTTC

V gene: TRBV5-1
D gene: TRBD1
J gene: TRBJ2-7
clone size: .
CDR3 protein: CASSLLPGQGHYEQYF
CDR3 DNA: TGCGCCAGCAGCCTCCTCCCGGGACAGGGGCACTACGAGCAGTACTTC

V gene: TRBV25-1
D gene: TRBD2
J gene: TRBJ2-3
clone size: .
CDR3 protein: CATFGGTDTQYF
CDR3 DNA: TGTGCCACCTTCGGGGGGACAGATACGCAGTATTTT

V gene: TRBV24-1
D gene: .
J gene: TRBJ2-5
clone size: once
CDR3 protein: CATGVRGSETQYF
CDR3 DNA: TGTGCCACCGGTGTTAGGGGCTCGGAGACCCAGTACTTC

V gene: TRBV12-3/TRBV12-4
D gene: .
J gene: TRBJ1-2
clone size: .
CDR3 protein: CASSTGHTNYGYTF
CDR3 DNA: TGTGCCAGCAGCACCGGACATACTAACTATGGCTACACCTTC

V gene: TRBV5-1
D gene: TRBD2
J gene: TRBJ2-3
clone size: .
CDR3 protein: CASSFSSGASDTQYF
CDR3 DNA: TGCGCCAGCAGCTTCAGTAGCGGGGCTTCAGATACGCAGTATTTT

V gene: TRBV20-1
D gene: TRBD2
J gene: TRBJ2-3
clone size: .
CDR3 protein: CSAKGRSGNTQYF
CDR3 DNA: TGCAGTGCAAAGGGACGGAGCGGGAATACGCAGTATTTT

V gene: TRBV20-1
D gene: TRBD2
J gene: TRBJ2-1
clone size: few
CDR3 protein: CSARGAGRTYNEQFF
CDR3 DNA: TGCAGTGCTAGAGGAGCGGGACGAACCTACAATGAGCAGTTCTTC

V gene: TRBV12-3/TRBV12-4
D gene: TRBD2
J gene: TRBJ2-1
clone size: few
CDR3 protein: CASSPGTTYNEQFF
CDR3 DNA: TGTGCCAGCAGTCCCGGGACTACCTACAATGAGCAGTTCTTC

V gene: TRBV20-1
D gene: .
J gene: TRBJ1-5
clone size: .
CDR3 protein: CSATGRGGGNQPQHF
CDR3 DNA: TGCAGTGCTACGGGGCGAGGGGGAGGCAATCAGCCCCAGCATTTT

V gene: TRBV20-1
D gene: .
J gene: TRBJ1-1
clone size: .
CDR3 protein: CSARDSGGRTEAFF
CDR3 DNA: TGCAGTGCTAGAGATTCTGGGGGGCGCACTGAAGCTTTCTTT

V gene: TRBV4-1
D gene: TRBD2
J gene: TRBJ2-3
clone size: .
CDR3 protein: CASSQAMASGRNTDTQYF
CDR3 DNA: TGCGCCAGCAGCCAAGCAATGGCTAGCGGGAGAAACACAGATACGCAGTATTTT

V gene: TRBV21-1
D gene: .
J gene: TRBJ2-1
clone size: .
CDR3 protein: CASSKVGRTSGIREQFF
CDR3 DNA: TGTGCCAGCAGCAAAGTAGGTAGGACTAGCGGGATTAGGGAGCAGTTCTTC

V gene: TRBV27
D gene: .
J gene: TRBJ1-1
clone size: once
CDR3 protein: CASSPTLTGTTEAFF
CDR3 DNA: TGTGCCAGCAGTCCAACTTTAACAGGGACTACTGAAGCTTTCTTT